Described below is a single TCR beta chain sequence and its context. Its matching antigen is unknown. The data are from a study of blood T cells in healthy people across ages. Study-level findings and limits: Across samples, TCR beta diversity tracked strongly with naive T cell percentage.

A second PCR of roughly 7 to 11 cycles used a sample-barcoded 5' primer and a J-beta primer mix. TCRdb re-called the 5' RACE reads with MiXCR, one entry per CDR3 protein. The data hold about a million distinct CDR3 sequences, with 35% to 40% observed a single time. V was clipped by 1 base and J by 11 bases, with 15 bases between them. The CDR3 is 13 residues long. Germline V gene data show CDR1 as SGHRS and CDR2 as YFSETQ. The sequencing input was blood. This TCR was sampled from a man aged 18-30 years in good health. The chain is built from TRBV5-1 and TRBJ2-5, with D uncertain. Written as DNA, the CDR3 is TGCGCCAGCAGCTTGACCCTAGGCGATGAGCAGTACTTC. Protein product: CASSLTLGDEQYF.